The 4 T cell receptor beta chains reported below all come from one sample, sequenced in a study of OX40 agonist ivuxolimab in advanced cancers. TCRdb's copy holds only in-frame clones and misses some; the assay was immunoSEQ multiplex PCR. Among some 44,000 clones listed, about 86% were seen once. Sequencing was performed on CD4+ or CD8+ T cells sorted from blood, taken in a trial of the OX40 agonist ivuxolimab. These receptor sequences come from an adult with an advanced solid tumor such as melanoma, head and neck, liver or kidney cancer.

The rearrangement uses TRBV18 and TRBJ2-4; TRBD1 agrees at 9 bases. The V and J ends lost 5 bases and 7 bases, in that order; junction bases with no gene match: 9. Germline V CDR1 and CDR2: KGHSH, LQKENI. The CDR3 totals 15 residues. CDR3 coding DNA: TGTGCCAGCTCAAGGGGACAGGGTAGCGAGAACATTCAGTACTTC. Translated: CASSRGQGSENIQYF.

This clone occurred once. The rearrangement uses TRBV6-5 and TRBJ1-3, with D unresolved. V was cut by 0 bases and J by 4 bases, with 13 bases left in between. The germline CDR1 and CDR2 sequences are MNHEY and SVGAGI. The CDR3 spans 16 residues. The CDR3 protein is CASSYSRPAGGNTIYF. The DNA of the CDR3 is TGTGCCAGCAGTTACTCGAGACCAGCGGGAGGAAACACCATATATTTT.

The rearrangement joins TRBV28 to TRBJ2-7, with D maybe TRBD1 (6 bases). Germline assignment: CDR1 MDHEN and CDR2 SYDVKM. Trimming left V 6 bases short and J 3 bases short, with 15 bases between. The CDR3 runs to 14 residues. The CDR3 is CASSLWDTNYEQYF. The DNA of the CDR3 is TGTGCCAGCAGCCTCTGGGACACCAACTACGAGCAGTACTTC. The full variable domain, in which reference TRBV28 and TRBJ2-7 provide the parts outside the CDR3, is DVKVTQSSRYLVKRTGEKVFLECVQDMDHENMFWYRQDPGLGLRLIYFSYDVKMKEKGDIPEGYSVSREKKERFSLILESASTNQTSMYLCASSLWDTNYEQYFGPGTRLTVT.

V and J are TRBV7-9 and TRBJ2-3, with 13 bases identical to TRBD2. CDR1 SEHNR and CDR2 FQNEAQ come from the germline V gene (reference sequence). This CDR3 has 16 residues. V shed 5 bases and J 6 bases; nucleotides not matched to a gene: 8. Here the CDR3 DNA reads TGTGCCAGCAGCCCAAGGACTAGCGGGAGAGGTGATACGCAGTATTTT. It specifies CASSPRTSGRGDTQYF.